This is a list of T cell receptor beta chains from one sample in a study of OX40 agonist ivuxolimab in advanced cancers. The data were produced by immunoSEQ multiplex PCR, yet TCRdb's version contains in-frame clones alone and is incomplete. The profile shows 30,000 to 45,000 clones, approximately 86% of them singletons. The source material was CD4+ or CD8+ T cells sorted from blood, sampled in a trial of the OX40 agonist ivuxolimab. The receptors here all came from an adult with an advanced solid tumor such as melanoma, head and neck, liver or kidney cancer. The CDR3 runs from the conserved cysteine through the conserved F or W. The D gene is left open where the match is weak. Size is stated for part of the rows, as once, few or many counts, or as a class when the clone is expanded.

>TRBV11-2|NA|TRBJ1-1|few
CASSLTVNTEAFF
TGTGCCAGCAGCTTAACGGTGAACACTGAAGCTTTCTTT
>TRBV7-3|TRBD1|TRBJ1-6|NA
CASSLEPPTGGSPLHF
TGTGCCAGCAGCTTAGAACCCCCGACAGGGGGATCACCCCTCCACTTT
>TRBV7-9|TRBD2|TRBJ2-2|NA
CASSSTRLALTTGELFF
TGTGCCAGCAGCTCCACAAGACTAGCTTTAACAACCGGGGAGCTGTTTTTT
>TRBV29-1|NA|TRBJ2-2|NA
CSVEDNTGPNTGELFF
TGCAGCGTTGAAGATAATACGGGGCCGAACACCGGGGAGCTGTTTTTT
>TRBV11-2|TRBD1|TRBJ2-1|NA
CASSLVAGTGENEQFF
TGTGCCAGCAGCTTAGTAGCCGGGACAGGAGAGAATGAGCAGTTCTTC
>TRBV6-4|NA|TRBJ2-2|NA
CASSDGLYTGELFF
TGTGCCAGCAGTGATGGCCTGTACACCGGGGAGCTGTTTTTT
>TRBV11-1|TRBD1|TRBJ2-1|NA
CASSWRGTGRTSQQFF
TGTGCCAGCAGCTGGAGAGGGACAGGTCGAACGAGCCAGCAGTTCTTC
>TRBV19|NA|TRBJ1-5|NA
CASMRGAPWSNQPQHF
TGTGCCAGTATGAGGGGGGCCCCGTGGAGCAATCAGCCCCAGCATTTT
>TRBV6-5|NA|TRBJ1-1|NA
CASRLHTEAFF
TGTGCCAGCAGACTACACACTGAAGCTTTCTTT
>TRBV5-6|NA|TRBJ2-7|once
CASSPRWRSSSYEQYF
TGTGCCAGCAGCCCACGGTGGCGTTCGAGCTCCTACGAGCAGTACTTC
>TRBV27|TRBD1|TRBJ2-4|NA
CASSLGTGAAKNIQYF
TGTGCCAGCAGTTTGGGGACAGGGGCGGCCAAAAACATTCAGTACTTC
>TRBV6-5|NA|TRBJ2-1|NA
CASSRQGNSYNEQFF
TGTGCCAGCAGCCGCCAGGGGAATTCCTACAATGAGCAGTTCTTC
>TRBV7-7|TRBD2|TRBJ2-1|NA
CASSPSGGAYNEQFF
TGTGCTAGCAGCCCAAGCGGGGGGGCCTACAATGAGCAGTTCTTC
>TRBV5-1|NA|TRBJ2-3|once
CASSTQGTDTQYF
TGCGCCAGCAGCACCCAGGGGACAGATACGCAGTATTTT
>TRBV9|NA|TRBJ2-2|NA
CASSGQLSTGELFF
TGTGCCAGCAGCGGACAACTTTCCACCGGGGAGCTGTTTTTT
>TRBV15|NA|TRBJ2-6|NA
CATSRGQVTSSGANVLTF
TGTGCCACCAGCAGAGGGCAGGTAACCAGCTCTGGGGCCAACGTCCTGACTTTC
>TRBV5-1|NA|TRBJ1-2|NA
CASSLASTLAFRGYTF
TGCGCCAGCAGCTTGGCGTCGACCTTGGCCTTCCGTGGCTACACCTTC
>TRBV11-2|TRBD1|TRBJ2-5|NA
CASSTGQGAGETQYF
TGTGCCAGCAGCACGGGACAGGGGGCCGGGGAGACCCAGTACTTC
>TRBV27|NA|TRBJ2-7|NA
CASSGGTIFYEQYF
TGTGCCAGCAGTGGCGGGACAATTTTCTACGAGCAGTACTTC
>TRBV6-6|NA|TRBJ1-5|NA
CASSYSPGEGQPQHF
TGTGCCAGCAGTTACTCCCCAGGGGAGGGTCAGCCCCAGCATTTT
>TRBV19|NA|TRBJ1-2|NA
CASTTQFYGYTF
TGTGCCAGTACAACGCAGTTCTATGGCTACACCTTC
>TRBV29-1|TRBD1|TRBJ1-1|NA
CSVAADRATEAFF
TGCAGCGTTGCTGCGGACAGGGCGACTGAAGCTTTCTTT
>TRBV6-5|NA|TRBJ2-7|few
CASSSWTDKKQYF
TGTGCCAGCAGTTCGTGGACAGATAAAAAGCAGTACTTC
>TRBV29-1|NA|TRBJ1-1|NA
CSVVRPMNTEAFF
TGCAGCGTTGTACGTCCGATGAACACTGAAGCTTTCTTT
>TRBV11-2|NA|TRBJ1-4|NA
CASSPTVTNEKLFF
TGTGCCAGCAGCCCGACAGTAACTAATGAAAAACTGTTTTTT
>TRBV11-3|NA|TRBJ2-2|NA
CASSVRARSGTGELFF
TGTGCCAGCAGTGTTCGGGCCCGGTCGGGGACCGGGGAGCTGTTTTTT
>TRBV30|NA|TRBJ1-3|NA
CAWRPLVTIYF
TGTGCCTGGAGGCCACTCGTCACCATATATTTT
>TRBV5-4|NA|TRBJ1-2|NA
CASSLASTAQGYGYTF
TGTGCCAGCAGCTTGGCATCGACAGCTCAGGGGTATGGCTACACCTTC
>TRBV15|NA|TRBJ2-7|NA
CATSSINLQGIRYEQYF
TGTGCCACCAGCTCCATCAACCTACAGGGAATAAGATACGAGCAGTACTTC
>TRBV30|NA|TRBJ1-6|NA
CAWSELQGPKDPLHF
TGTGCCTGGAGCGAATTACAGGGACCCAAAGATCCCCTCCACTTT
>TRBV4-1|NA|TRBJ2-1|few
CASSQGPFPGPYYNEQFF
TGCGCCAGCAGCCAGGGTCCGTTTCCGGGACCCTACTACAATGAGCAGTTCTTC
>TRBV4-1|TRBD1|TRBJ1-1|NA
CASSQQTDRATEAFF
TGCGCCAGCAGCCAGCAGACCGACAGGGCCACTGAAGCTTTCTTT
>TRBV6-5|NA|TRBJ1-5|few
CASSYSGDGGGQPQHF
TGTGCCAGCAGTTACTCTGGGGATGGGGGCGGTCAGCCCCAGCATTTT
>TRBV30|NA|TRBJ2-2|NA
CAWSPTVGELFF
TGTGCCTGGAGTCCGACAGTCGGGGAGCTGTTTTTT
>TRBV6-5|TRBD1|TRBJ2-2|NA
CTSGRGRSGELFF
TGTACCAGCGGAAGGGGGCGAAGCGGGGAGCTGTTTTTT
>TRBV4-1|TRBD2|TRBJ2-7|NA
CASSQGSGGRIVKQYF
TGCGCCAGCAGCCAAGGGTCCGGGGGGAGGATTGTCAAGCAGTACTTC